Detailed here is one T cell receptor (beta chain). As yet, its antigen is unknown. Libraries were prepared by immunoSEQ multiplex PCR; TCRdb keeps only in-frame clonotypes and omits some of them. The data contain about 710,000 clones, 60% to 75% of them seen just once; the ten biggest clones take up 1.5% to 2%. The data are from a study of shared clonotypes between healthy human individuals. The germline gives CDR1 MDHEN, CDR2 SYDVKM. V lost 6 bases to trimming and J lost 10 bases; unmatched junction nucleotides: 9. The CDR3 has 12 amino acids. Study-wide results and limits: Clonotypes that were shared across four donors made up about 4.5% of naive CD4 clonotypes.

The receptor's source is a woman aged 25-40 years in good health. This chain connects TRBV28 to TRBJ2-7; 7 nucleotides line up with TRBD2. The sample was memory CD4+ T cells sorted from blood. Subset given: CD45RA-negative fraction. In nucleotides, the CDR3 is TGTGCCAGCAGATCTGGGGGAGGGTCCCAGTACTTC. Translating it yields CASRSGGGSQYF.